This T cell receptor (beta chain) was recorded in a study of OX40 agonist ivuxolimab in advanced cancers. Study context: Partial response was recorded in three patients: one hepatocellular carcinoma and two cutaneous melanoma cases. Study-wide points: Those patients achieving a partial response at 0.1-3.0 mg/kg showed among the lowest clonal expansion.

In regard to this clone: Its antigen remains unidentified.

Germline V gives CDR1 MNHNS, CDR2 SASEGT. V was trimmed by 4 bases and J by 4 bases, leaving 14 bases between them. CDR3 length: 16 amino acids. The method was immunoSEQ multiplex PCR; TCRdb's version includes in-frame clones alone and lacks a portion of them. The sample contains some 64,000 clones, around 83% of which appear only once. This clonotype originated in an adult with an advanced solid tumor such as melanoma, head and neck, liver or kidney cancer. Sequencing was performed on CD4+ or CD8+ T cells sorted from blood, taken in a trial of the OX40 agonist ivuxolimab. The J gene is TRBJ1-6, the V gene TRBV6-1, with D possibly TRBD1 on 6 matching bases. CDR3: CASSGSADRYNSPLHF. In DNA, the CDR3 is TGTGCCAGCAGTGGTAGTGCTGACAGGTATAATTCACCCCTCCACTTT.